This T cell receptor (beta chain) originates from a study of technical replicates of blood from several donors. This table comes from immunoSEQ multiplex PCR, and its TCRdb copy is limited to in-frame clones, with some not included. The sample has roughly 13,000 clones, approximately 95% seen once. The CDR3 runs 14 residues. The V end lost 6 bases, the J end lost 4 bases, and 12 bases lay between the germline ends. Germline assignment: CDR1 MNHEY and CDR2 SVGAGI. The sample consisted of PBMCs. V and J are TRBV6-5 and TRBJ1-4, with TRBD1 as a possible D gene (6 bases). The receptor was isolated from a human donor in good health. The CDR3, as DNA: TGTGCCAGCAGCAGGACAGTCCTTAATGAAAAACTGTTTTTT. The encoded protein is CASSRTVLNEKLFF.